This T cell receptor beta chain originates from a study of T cell responses to AZD1222 COVID-19 vaccine. Overall study: Timing groups of about 4 and about 12 weeks for second doses were pooled.

The table came from immunoSEQ multiplex PCR; TCRdb's copy has only in-frame clones and leaves some out. The sample yields roughly 170,000 clones, around 90% seen once. The CDR3 contains 15 residues. From germline, CDR1 is SGHDT and CDR2 YYEEEE. With 4 bases clipped from V and 6 bases from J, the junction kept 8 bases outside the gene matches. The sample consisted of peripheral blood, taken on day 0 of AZD1222 vaccination. The receptor was derived from an adult in good health. The chain employs TRBV5-6 and TRBJ1-2, with 11 bases matching TRBD1. The CDR3 is CASSQGTGGVHGYTF. The DNA of the CDR3 is TGTGCCAGCAGCCAGGGGACAGGGGGTGTTCATGGCTACACCTTC.